The TCR beta chain under discussion was sequenced for a study of post-analysis software for immune sequencing data. Across the study: Both relapsing-remitting and secondary progressive multiple sclerosis featured among the disease courses, as did progressive-relapsing multiple sclerosis. Study results and caveats: Roughly 5 TRBV segments, including TRBV5-6, TRBV5-1 and TRBV20-1, were more frequent in patients than controls. Diversity measured as normalized Chao1 was significantly lower in multiple sclerosis patients than in controls.

Presence of unique molecular identifiers characterized the TCR beta cDNA libraries. TCRdb independently ran MiXCR on the PCR reads; one entry per CDR3 protein. Of hundreds of thousands of distinct CDR3 sequences in the sample, roughly two fifths were seen once. CDR3 size: 11 residues. J gave up 11 bases and V 3 bases, and 6 bases lay outside the gene matches. The germline V gene has CDR1 DFQATT and CDR2 SNEGSKA (reference sequence). This clonotype has a handful of counts. Its specificity is not known. This TCR was recovered from a girl aged 10 to 17 with multiple sclerosis. J is TRBJ2-5 and V is TRBV20-1; TRBD1 matches 7 bases. Material: blood. The CDR3 region has the DNA TGCAGTGCTAGCCCCGGGACAGAGCAGTACTTC. It encodes CSASPGTEQYF.